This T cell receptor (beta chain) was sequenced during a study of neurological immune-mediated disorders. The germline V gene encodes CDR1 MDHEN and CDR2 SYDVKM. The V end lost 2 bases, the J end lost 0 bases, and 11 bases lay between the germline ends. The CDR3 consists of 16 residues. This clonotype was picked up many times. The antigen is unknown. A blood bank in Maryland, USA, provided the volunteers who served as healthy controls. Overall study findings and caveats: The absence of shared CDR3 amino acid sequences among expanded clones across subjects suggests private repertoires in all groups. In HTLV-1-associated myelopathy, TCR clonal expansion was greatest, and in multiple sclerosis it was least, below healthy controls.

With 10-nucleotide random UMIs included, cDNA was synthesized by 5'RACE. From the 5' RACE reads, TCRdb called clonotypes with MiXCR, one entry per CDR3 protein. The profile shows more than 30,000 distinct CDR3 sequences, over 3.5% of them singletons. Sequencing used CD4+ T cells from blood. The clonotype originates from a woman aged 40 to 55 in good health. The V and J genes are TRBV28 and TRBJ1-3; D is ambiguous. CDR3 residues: CASSLEGHHSGNTIYF. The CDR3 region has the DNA TGTGCCAGCAGTTTAGAGGGCCACCACTCTGGAAACACCATATATTTT.